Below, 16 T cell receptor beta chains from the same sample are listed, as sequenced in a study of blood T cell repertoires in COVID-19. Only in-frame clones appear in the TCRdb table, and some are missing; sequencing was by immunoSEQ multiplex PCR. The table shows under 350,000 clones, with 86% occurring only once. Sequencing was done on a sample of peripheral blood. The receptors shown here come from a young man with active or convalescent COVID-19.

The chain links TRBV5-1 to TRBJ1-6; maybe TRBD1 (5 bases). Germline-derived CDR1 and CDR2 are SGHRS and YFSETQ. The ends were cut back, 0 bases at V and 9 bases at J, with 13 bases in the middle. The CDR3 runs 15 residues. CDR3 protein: CASSLGSGQGSPLHF. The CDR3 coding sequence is TGCGCCAGCAGCTTGGGGTCAGGGCAGGGTTCACCCCTCCACTTT.

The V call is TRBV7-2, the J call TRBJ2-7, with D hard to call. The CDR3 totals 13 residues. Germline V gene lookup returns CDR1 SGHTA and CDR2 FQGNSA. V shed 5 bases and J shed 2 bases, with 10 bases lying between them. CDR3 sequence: CASSRSGTYEQYF. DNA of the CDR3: TGTGCCAGCAGCCGGTCAGGTACCTACGAGCAGTACTTC.

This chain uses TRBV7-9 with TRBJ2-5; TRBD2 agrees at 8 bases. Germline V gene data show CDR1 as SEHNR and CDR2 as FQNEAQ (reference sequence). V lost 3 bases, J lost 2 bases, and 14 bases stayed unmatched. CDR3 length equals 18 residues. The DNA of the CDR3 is TGTGCCAGCAGCTTTGGGATTCGTGCGGGGGGAAGTCAAGAGACCCAGTACTTC. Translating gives CASSFGIRAGGSQETQYF.

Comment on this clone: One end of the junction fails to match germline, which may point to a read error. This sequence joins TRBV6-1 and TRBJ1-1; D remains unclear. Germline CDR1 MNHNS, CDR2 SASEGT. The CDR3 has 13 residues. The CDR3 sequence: CASSEGRNTEAFF. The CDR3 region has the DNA TGTGCCAGCAGCGAAGGGAGAAACACTGAAGCTTTCTTT.

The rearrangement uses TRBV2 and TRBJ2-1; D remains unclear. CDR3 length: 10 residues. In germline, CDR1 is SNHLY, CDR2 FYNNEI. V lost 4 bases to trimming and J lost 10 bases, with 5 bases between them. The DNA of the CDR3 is TGTGCCAGCAGTGGCGGCGAGCAGTTCTTC. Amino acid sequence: CASSGGEQFF.

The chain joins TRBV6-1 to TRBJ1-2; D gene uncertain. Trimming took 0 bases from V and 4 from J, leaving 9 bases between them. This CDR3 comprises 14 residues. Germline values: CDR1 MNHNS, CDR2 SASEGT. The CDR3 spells CASSEALAVYGYTF. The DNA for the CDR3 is TGTGCCAGCAGTGAAGCGCTGGCAGTCTATGGCTACACCTTC.

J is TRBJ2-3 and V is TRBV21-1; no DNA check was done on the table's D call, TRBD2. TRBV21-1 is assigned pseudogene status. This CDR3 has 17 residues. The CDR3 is CASSEKVSGESTDTQYF. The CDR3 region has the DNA TGTGCCAGCAGCGAAAAGGTCAGCGGGGAATCCACAGATACGCAGTATTTT.

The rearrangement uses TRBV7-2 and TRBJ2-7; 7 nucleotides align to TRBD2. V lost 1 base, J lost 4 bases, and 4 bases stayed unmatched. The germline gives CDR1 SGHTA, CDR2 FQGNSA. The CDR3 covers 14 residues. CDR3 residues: CASSLVAGDYEQYF. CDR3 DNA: TGTGCCAGCAGCTTAGTGGCGGGGGATTACGAGCAGTACTTC.

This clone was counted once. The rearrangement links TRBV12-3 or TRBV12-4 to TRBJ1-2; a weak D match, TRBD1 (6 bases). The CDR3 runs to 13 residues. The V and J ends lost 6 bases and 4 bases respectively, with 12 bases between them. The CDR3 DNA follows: TGTGCCAGCAGCACGGGACAAAGCTATGGCTACACCTTC. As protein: CASSTGQSYGYTF.

CDR3 sequence: CATSDPTLAQSSYNEQFF. Written as DNA, the CDR3 is TGTGCCACCAGTGATCCAACATTGGCCCAAAGCTCCTACAATGAGCAGTTCTTC. The chain carries TRBV24-1 and TRBJ2-1; D is unclear. Per the germline V gene, CDR1 is KGHDR and CDR2 is SFDVKD. V dropped 3 bases and J dropped 0 bases, with 17 bases sitting between them. This CDR3 is built from 18 residues.

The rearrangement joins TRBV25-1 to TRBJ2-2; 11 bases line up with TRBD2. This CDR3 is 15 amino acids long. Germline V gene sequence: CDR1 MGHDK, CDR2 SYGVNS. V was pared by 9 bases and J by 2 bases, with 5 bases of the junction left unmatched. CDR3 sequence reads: CASSGRASNTGELFF. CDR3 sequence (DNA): TGTGCCAGTAGCGGGAGGGCCTCTAACACCGGGGAGCTGTTTTTT.

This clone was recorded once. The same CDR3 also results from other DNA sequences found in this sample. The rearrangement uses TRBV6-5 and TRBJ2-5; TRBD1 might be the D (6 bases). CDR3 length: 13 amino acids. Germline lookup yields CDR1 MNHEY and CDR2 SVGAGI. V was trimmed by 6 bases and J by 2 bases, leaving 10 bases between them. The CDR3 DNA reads TGTGCCAGCAGAACCGGACAGCAAGAGACCCAGTACTTC. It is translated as CASRTGQQETQYF.

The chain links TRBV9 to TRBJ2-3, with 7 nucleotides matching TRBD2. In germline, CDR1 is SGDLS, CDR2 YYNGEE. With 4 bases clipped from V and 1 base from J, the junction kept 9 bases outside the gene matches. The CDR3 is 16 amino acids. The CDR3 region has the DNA TGTGCCAGCAGCCCCCGCGCGGGGAGGGGCACAGATACGCAGTATTTT. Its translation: CASSPRAGRGTDTQYF.

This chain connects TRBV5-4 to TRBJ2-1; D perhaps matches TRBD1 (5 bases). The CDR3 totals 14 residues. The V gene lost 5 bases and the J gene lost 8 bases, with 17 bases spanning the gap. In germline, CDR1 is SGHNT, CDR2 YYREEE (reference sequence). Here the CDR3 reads CASRAPRQGDEQFF. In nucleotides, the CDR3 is TGTGCCAGCAGAGCCCCCCGGCAGGGCGATGAGCAGTTCTTC. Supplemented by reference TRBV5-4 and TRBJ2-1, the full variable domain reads ETGVTQSPTHLIKTRGQQVTLRCSSQSGHNTVSWYQQALGQGPQFIFQYYREEENGRGNFPPRFSGLQFPNYSSELNVNALELDDSALYLCASRAPRQGDEQFFGPGTRLTVL.

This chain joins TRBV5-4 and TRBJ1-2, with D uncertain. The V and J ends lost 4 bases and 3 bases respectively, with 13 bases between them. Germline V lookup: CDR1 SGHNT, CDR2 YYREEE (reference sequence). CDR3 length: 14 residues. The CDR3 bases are TGTGCCAGCAGCCACCTCGAGGGTTACTATGGCTACACCTTC. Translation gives CASSHLEGYYGYTF.

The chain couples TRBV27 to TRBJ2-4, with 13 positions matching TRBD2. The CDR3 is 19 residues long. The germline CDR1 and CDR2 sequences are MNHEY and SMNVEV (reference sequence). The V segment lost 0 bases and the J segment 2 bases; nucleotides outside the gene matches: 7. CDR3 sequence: CASSLSSGLAGDSKNIQYF. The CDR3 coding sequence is TGTGCCAGCAGTTTATCCTCCGGACTAGCGGGAGATTCCAAAAACATTCAGTACTTC.